This TCR beta chain came from a study of blood T cell repertoires in COVID-19. The wider study: The origin of the acute and convalescent COVID-19 samples was the United States, Italy and Spain. PBMCs, B-cell-depleted T cells, or T cells provided the cDNA or gDNA that made up the material.

Authors' data handling: It was from reference gene primer amplification that nucleated cell counts were estimated. Using immunoSEQ multiplex PCR, the repertoire was profiled, and TCRdb retains in-frame clones only, with some absent. V and J calls and clone size are given by that table; D and trimming were obtained from the DNA. The sample holds about 210,000 clones, approximately 87% seen once. Germline V gives CDR1 LNHDA, CDR2 SQIVND (reference sequence). Germline trimming cut 4 bases from V and 1 base from J; bases unmatched to any gene: 12. The CDR3 covers 18 residues. The source of this sequence is a man between 60 and 75 years old who had recovered from COVID-19. The rearrangement uses TRBV19 and TRBJ2-5; 10 bases line up with TRBD1. Sequencing was carried out using peripheral blood. The CDR3 DNA reads TGTGCCAGTAGTACCGGACAGGGGGGAGAGGTGTCCCAAGAGACCCAGTACTTC. This gives the protein CASSTGQGGEVSQETQYF.